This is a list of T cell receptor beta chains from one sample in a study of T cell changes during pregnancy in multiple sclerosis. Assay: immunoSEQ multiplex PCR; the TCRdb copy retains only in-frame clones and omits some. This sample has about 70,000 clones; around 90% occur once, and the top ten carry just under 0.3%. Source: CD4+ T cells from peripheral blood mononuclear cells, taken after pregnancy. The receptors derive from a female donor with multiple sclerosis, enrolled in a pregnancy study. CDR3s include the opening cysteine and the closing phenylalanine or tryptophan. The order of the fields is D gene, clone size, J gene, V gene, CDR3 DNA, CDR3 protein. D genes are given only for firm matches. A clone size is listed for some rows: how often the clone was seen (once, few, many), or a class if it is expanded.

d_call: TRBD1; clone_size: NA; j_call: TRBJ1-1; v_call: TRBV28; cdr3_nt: TGTGCCAGCAGTACCCCGGACAGGAGAGCTTATGGAGCTTTCTTT; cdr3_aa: CASSTPDRRAYGAFF
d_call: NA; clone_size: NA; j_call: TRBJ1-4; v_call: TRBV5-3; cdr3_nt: TGTGCCAGAAGCTCACACTATGAGACAGGCCCAACTAATGAAAAACTGTTTTTT; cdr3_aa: CARSSHYETGPTNEKLFF
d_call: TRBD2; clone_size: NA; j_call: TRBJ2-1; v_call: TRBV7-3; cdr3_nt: TGTGCCAGCAGCTTACAGGCTAGCGGATACAATGAGCAGTTCTTC; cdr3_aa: CASSLQASGYNEQFF
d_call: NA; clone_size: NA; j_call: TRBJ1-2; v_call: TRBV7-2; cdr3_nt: TGTGCCAGCAGCTTTCAGGGGTTCTATGGCTACACCTTC; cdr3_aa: CASSFQGFYGYTF
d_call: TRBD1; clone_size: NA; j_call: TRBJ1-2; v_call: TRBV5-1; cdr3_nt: TGCGCCAGCAGCTTGGCCAGGGACAGGCGTCAGCGTGGCTACACCTTC; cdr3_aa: CASSLARDRRQRGYTF
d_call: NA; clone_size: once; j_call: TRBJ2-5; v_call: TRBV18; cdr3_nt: TGTGCCAGCTCACGAGAACCGGAAGAGACCCAGTACTTC; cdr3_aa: CASSREPEETQYF
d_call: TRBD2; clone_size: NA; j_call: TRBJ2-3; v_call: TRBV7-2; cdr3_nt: TGTGCCAGCAGCCCGGGGGCTAGCGGGGGCCTGTGGGGCACAGATACGCAGTATTTT; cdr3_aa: CASSPGASGGLWGTDTQYF
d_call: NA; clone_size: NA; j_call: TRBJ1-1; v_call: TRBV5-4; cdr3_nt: TGTGCCAGCAGCCTCGCGACAGGCATGAACACTGAAGCTTTCTTT; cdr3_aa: CASSLATGMNTEAFF
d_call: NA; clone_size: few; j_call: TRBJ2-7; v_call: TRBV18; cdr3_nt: TGTGCCAGCTCGGACAGTTCCTACGAGCAGTACTTC; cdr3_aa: CASSDSSYEQYF
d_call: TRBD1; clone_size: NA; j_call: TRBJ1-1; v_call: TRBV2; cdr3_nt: TGTGCCAGCAGTCGACAGGGGGCGCGAACTGAAGCTTTCTTT; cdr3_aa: CASSRQGARTEAFF
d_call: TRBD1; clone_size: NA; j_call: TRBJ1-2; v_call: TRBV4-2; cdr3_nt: TGTGCCAGCAGTGGACAGGGACCGAACTATGGCTACACCTTC; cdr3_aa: CASSGQGPNYGYTF
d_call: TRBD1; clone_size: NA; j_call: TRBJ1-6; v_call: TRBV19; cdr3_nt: TGTGCCAGTAGTGGCGGGACAGGCGGAATTTCACCCCTCCACTTT; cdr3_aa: CASSGGTGGISPLHF
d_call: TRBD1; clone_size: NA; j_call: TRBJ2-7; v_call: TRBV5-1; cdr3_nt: TGCGCCAGCAGCTTGGTGGACAGGGTGGCATCCTACGAGCAGTACTTC; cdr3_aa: CASSLVDRVASYEQYF
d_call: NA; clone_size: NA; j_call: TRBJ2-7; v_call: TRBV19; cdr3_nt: TGTGCCAGTAGTATTGAGGCCGCCTACGAGCAGTACTTC; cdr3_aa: CASSIEAAYEQYF
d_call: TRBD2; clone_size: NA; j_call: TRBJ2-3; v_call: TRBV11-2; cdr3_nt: TGTGCCAGCAGCTTGACTCTAGCGGGAGGGGGGACAGATACGCAGTATTTT; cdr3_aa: CASSLTLAGGGTDTQYF
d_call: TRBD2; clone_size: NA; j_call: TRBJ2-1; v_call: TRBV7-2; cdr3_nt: TGTGCCAGCAGCGATGGACTAGCGAGGGCAGGCAATGAGCAGTTCTTC; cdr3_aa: CASSDGLARAGNEQFF
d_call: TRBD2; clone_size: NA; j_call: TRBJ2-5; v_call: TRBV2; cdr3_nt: TGTGCCACACTAGCGGGAGTGCGGGAGACCCAGTACTTC; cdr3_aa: CATLAGVRETQYF
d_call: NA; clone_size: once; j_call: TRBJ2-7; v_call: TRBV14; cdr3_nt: TGTGCCAGCAGCCAGGCGTCCGGGACTCCACAATACTACGAGCAGTACTTC; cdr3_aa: CASSQASGTPQYYEQYF
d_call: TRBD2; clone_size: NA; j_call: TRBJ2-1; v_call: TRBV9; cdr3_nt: TGTGCCAGCAGCCTCAGACTAGCGGGGGCCAATGAGCAGTTCTTC; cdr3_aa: CASSLRLAGANEQFF
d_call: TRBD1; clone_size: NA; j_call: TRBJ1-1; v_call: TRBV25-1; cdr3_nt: TGTGCCAGCAGTAGACAGGGTGAGGTTAATGAAGCTTTCTTT; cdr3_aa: CASSRQGEVNEAFF
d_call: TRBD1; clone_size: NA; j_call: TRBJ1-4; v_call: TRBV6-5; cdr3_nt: TGTGCCAGCAGTTCCCAGGGGGCTAATGAAAAACTGTTTTTT; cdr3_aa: CASSSQGANEKLFF
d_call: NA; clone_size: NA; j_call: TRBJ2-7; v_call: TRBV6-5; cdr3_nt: TGTGCCAGCAGTCCCCCCGGACAGCTCTACGAGCAGTACTTC; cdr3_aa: CASSPPGQLYEQYF
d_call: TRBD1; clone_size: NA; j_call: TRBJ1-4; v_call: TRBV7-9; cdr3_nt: TGTGCCAGCAGCTCACCTAGACAGGGGGGTCTTGAAAAACTGTTTTTT; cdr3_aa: CASSSPRQGGLEKLFF
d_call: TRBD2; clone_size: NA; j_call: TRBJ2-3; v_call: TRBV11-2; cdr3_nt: TGTGCCAGCAGCCTCAGGACTAGCGGCGTGGTGGATACGCAGTATTTT; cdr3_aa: CASSLRTSGVVDTQYF
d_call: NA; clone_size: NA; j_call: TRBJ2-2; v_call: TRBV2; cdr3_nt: TGTGCCAGCCTTGGGGGGACCACCGGGGAGCTGTTTTTT; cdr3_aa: CASLGGTTGELFF
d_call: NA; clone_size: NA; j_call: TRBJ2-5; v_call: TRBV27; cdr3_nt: TGTGCCAGCAGCCATGGACAGTTCGAGACCCAGTACTTC; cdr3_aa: CASSHGQFETQYF
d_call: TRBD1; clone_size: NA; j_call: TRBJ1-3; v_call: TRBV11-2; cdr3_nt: TGTGCCAGCAGCTTCACCGGGACAGGGGGCCCCTCTGGAAACACCATATATTTT; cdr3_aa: CASSFTGTGGPSGNTIYF
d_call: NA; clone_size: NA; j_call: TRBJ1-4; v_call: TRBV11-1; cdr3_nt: TGTGCCAGCAGCCCGAGAAGGGGGGAAAAACTGTTTTTT; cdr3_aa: CASSPRRGEKLFF
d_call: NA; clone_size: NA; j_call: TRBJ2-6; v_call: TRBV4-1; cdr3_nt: TGCGCCAGCAGCCAAGGGGGCACTGGGGCCAACGTCCTGACTTTC; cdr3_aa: CASSQGGTGANVLTF
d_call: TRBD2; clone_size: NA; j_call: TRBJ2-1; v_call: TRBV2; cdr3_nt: TGTGCCAGCAGCCTCCCGGGACTAGCGGGCGGGCAGTTCTTC; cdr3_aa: CASSLPGLAGGQFF
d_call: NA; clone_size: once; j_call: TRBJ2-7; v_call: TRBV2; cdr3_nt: TGTGCCAGCAGTGCGGGACTTTCCTCCTACGAGCAGTACTTC; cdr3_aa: CASSAGLSSYEQYF
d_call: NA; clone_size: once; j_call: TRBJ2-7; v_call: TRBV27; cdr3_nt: TGTGCCAGCAGCACCCATCCTCGGGAGCACGAGCAGTACTTC; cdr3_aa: CASSTHPREHEQYF
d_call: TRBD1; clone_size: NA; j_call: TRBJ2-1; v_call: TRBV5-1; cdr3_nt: TGCGCCAGCAGCTCGGGACAGGGAGGCTACAATGAGCAGTTCTTC; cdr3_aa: CASSSGQGGYNEQFF
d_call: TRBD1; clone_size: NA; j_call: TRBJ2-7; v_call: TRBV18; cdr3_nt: TGTGCCAGCTCATCCGACAGGGGGCTCGACGAGCAGTACTTC; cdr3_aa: CASSSDRGLDEQYF
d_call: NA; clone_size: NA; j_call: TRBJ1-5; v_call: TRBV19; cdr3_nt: TGTGCCAGTAGTATAGAAGCGGGCAGGGCGCTGTATAGCAATCAGCCCCAGCATTTT; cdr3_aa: CASSIEAGRALYSNQPQHF
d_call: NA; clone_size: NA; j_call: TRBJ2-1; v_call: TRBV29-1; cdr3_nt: TGCAGCGTACTGAGTGGTTATGAGCAGTTCTTC; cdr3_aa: CSVLSGYEQFF
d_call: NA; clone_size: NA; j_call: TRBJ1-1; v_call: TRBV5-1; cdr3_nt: TGCGCCAGCAGCTCCGGGACACTGAACACTGAAGCTTTCTTT; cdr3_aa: CASSSGTLNTEAFF
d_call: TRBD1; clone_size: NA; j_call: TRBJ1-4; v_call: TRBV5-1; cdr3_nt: TGCGCCAGCAGGGCCGGGACAGGGGAAAGTGAAAAACTGTTTTTT; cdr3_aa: CASRAGTGESEKLFF
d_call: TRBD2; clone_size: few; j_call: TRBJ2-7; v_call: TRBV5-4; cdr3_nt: TGTGCCAGCAGCGTGGGACTAGCGGGCGCTAGCTCCTACGAGCAGTACTTC; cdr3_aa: CASSVGLAGASSYEQYF
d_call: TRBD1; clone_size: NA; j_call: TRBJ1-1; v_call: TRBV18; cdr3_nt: TGTGCCAGCTCACCCTTACAGGGGGCAGACACTGAAGCTTTCTTT; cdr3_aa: CASSPLQGADTEAFF
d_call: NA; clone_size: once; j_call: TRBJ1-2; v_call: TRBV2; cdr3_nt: TGTGCCAGCCGCGGCACACCTCCCTATGGCTACACCTTC; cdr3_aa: CASRGTPPYGYTF
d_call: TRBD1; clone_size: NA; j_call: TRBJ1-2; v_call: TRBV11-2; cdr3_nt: TGTGCCAGCAGCCCGACCGGGACAGGGGGAGGAGGCTACACCTTC; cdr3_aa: CASSPTGTGGGGYTF
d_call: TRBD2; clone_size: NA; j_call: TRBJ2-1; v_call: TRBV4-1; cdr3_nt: TGCGCCAGCAAGAAGGAACTAGCGTGGGGTGAGCAGTTCTTC; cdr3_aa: CASKKELAWGEQFF
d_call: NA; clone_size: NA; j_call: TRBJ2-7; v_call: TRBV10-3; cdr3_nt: TGTGCCATCAGCCCGGGACTCCCCTACGAGCAGTACTTC; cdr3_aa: CAISPGLPYEQYF
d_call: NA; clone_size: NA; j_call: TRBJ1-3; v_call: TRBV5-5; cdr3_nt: TGTGCCAGCAGCGATGTAACAGGGACAGGAAACACCATATATTTT; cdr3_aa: CASSDVTGTGNTIYF
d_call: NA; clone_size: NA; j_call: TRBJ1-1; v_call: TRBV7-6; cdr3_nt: TGTGCCAGCAACATGAGGTTGGAGGCTGAAGCTTTCTTT; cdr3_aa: CASNMRLEAEAFF
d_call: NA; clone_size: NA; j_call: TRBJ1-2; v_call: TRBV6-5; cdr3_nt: TGTGCCAGCAGGATATCGGGGGGCCAAGGTGGCTACACCTTC; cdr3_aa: CASRISGGQGGYTF
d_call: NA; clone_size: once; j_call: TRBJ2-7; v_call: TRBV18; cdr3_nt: TGTGCCAGCTCAGGGACATTGGCCTCCTACGAGCAGTACTTC; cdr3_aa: CASSGTLASYEQYF
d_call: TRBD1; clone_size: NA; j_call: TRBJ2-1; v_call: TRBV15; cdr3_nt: TGTGCCACCAGCAGAGGGAGGGGGACAGGGTCCTACAATGAGCAGTTCTTC; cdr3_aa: CATSRGRGTGSYNEQFF
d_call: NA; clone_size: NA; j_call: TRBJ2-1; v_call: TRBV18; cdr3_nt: TGTGCCAGCTCACCTGATCAGACCTACAATGAGCAGTTCTTC; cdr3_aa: CASSPDQTYNEQFF
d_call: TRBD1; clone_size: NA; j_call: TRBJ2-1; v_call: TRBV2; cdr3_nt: TGTGCCAGTTCACAGGACAGGGGGCGCCACAATGAGCAGTTCTTC; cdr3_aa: CASSQDRGRHNEQFF
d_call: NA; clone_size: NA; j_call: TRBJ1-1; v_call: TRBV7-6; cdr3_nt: TGTGCCAGCAGCTTACTCGGAGTCGGAGGCGAAGCTTTCTTT; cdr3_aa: CASSLLGVGGEAFF
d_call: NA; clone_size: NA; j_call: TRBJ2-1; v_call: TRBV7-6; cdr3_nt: TGTGCCAGCAGCCCAGGGGGGCTGCGGTGGGACAATGAGCAGTTCTTC; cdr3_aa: CASSPGGLRWDNEQFF
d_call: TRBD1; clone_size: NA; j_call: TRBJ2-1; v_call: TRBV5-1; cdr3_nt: TGCGCCCCCCATCCGCAGGGGGCCTACAATGAGCAGTTCTTC; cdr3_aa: CAPHPQGAYNEQFF